The 5 T cell receptor beta chains below all came from one sample that was sequenced in a study of tumor-infiltrating lymphocytes in primary liver carcinoma. Researchers generated TCR beta cDNA from roughly 520 ng of total RNA, relying on a constant-region primer. TCR beta libraries came from three nested multiplex PCR rounds using slightly modified ARM-PCR. Investigators reported that the first two PCR rounds, at 10 cycles each, used TRBV1-TRBV30 forward primers with a C-beta reverse primer. Using its own MiXCR run on the multiplex PCR reads, TCRdb lists one record per CDR3 protein. Of 300,000 to 350,000 distinct CDR3 sequences listed, approximately 65% are singletons. Blood RNA came from unsorted whole blood; germline DNA was also extracted. The sequenced material came from peripheral blood. All receptors come from a man aged 35 to 55 with primary liver carcinoma and hepatitis B virus infection.

This clonotype was counted many times. The J gene is TRBJ2-4, the V gene TRBV6-1, with a possible D match to TRBD2 (6 bases). Germline V gene lookup returns CDR1 MNHNS and CDR2 SASEGT. This CDR3 region has 17 residues. The ends were cut back, 2 bases at V and 6 bases at J, with 20 bases in the middle. In nucleotides, the CDR3 is TGTGCCAGCAGTGAATTCACCTTCGGGAGTCAGGCAAACATTCAGTACTTC. Encoded protein: CASSEFTFGSQANIQYF.

This clonotype was counted a single time. A read error may account for a junction end that differs from germline. V gene TRBV11-2 combines with J gene TRBJ1-1; no clear D gene. CDR1 is SGHAT and CDR2 is FQNNGV in the germline V gene. The CDR3 is 14 residues long. The CDR3 DNA reads TGTGTCAGCAGCCAAATGAATACGAACACTGAAGCTTTCTTT. The encoded protein is CVSSQMNTNTEAFF.

The gene calls are TRBV6-5 and TRBJ2-4, with TRBD1 identical over 8 bases. The J segment lost 0 bases and the V segment lost 5 bases, leaving 9 bases of the junction unmatched. This CDR3 is 17 amino acids long. From germline, CDR1 is MNHEY and CDR2 SVGAGI. CDR3: CASSQPRTGKAKNIQYF. CDR3 DNA: TGTGCCAGCAGTCAACCCCGGACAGGGAAAGCCAAAAACATTCAGTACTTC.

This clonotype was detected many times. The V and J genes are TRBV6-1 and TRBJ2-7; D is unclear. Germline values: CDR1 MNHNS, CDR2 SASEGT. Trimming took off 10 bases at V and 3 bases at J, with 13 bases between the two ends. CDR3 length: 12 amino acids. The CDR3 sequence is CATRPFLYEQYF. CDR3 nucleotide sequence: TGTGCCACCAGACCCTTTCTCTACGAGCAGTACTTC.

There are many counts of this clonotype. This sequence joins TRBV28 and TRBJ2-7, with 10 bases lining up with TRBD1. Germline loops: CDR1 MDHEN, CDR2 SYDVKM. The ends lost 6 bases at V and 2 bases at J; junction bases unmatched: 7. The CDR3 runs 15 residues. The DNA of the CDR3 is TGTGCCAGCAGCGGAGGGGGACAGGGGACCTACGAGCAGTACTTC. Its protein product is CASSGGGQGTYEQYF. Drawing the rest from reference TRBV28 and TRBJ2-7, the complete variable domain is DVKVTQSSRYLVKRTGEKVFLECVQDMDHENMFWYRQDPGLGLRLIYFSYDVKMKEKGDIPEGYSVSREKKERFSLILESASTNQTSMYLCASSGGGQGTYEQYFGPGTRLTVT.